The clone carrying this T cell receptor (beta chain) appeared a few times. Its antigen is currently unknown. Germline lookup yields CDR1 SGHRS and CDR2 YFSETQ. V lost 0 bases to trimming and J lost 6 bases; unmatched junction nucleotides: 4. This CDR3 region has 14 residues. A multiplex PCR was run with 60 Vbeta primers and 13 Jbeta primers. Original analysis: It was a later analysis that counted roughly 79 million unique TCR beta chains, of which approximately 9.9 million were shared. Method: immunoSEQ multiplex PCR; TCRdb's copy keeps in-frame clones and lacks some. V and J calls and clone size come straight from that table; D and trimming were deduced from the DNA. The table includes roughly 100,000 clones, about 69% detected once. The data stem from a study of cytomegalovirus exposure and HLA in healthy donors. Whole-study context: When 350 to 500 donors were genotyped, around 77% of them were found to fall in the Caucasian-associated ancestry cluster. Overall study findings and caveats: TCR beta V- and J-gene trimming was later associated with a missense DCLRE1C variant. Within a later analysis, the majority of CMV-associated TCR beta chains appeared HLA-restricted.

The chain has TRBV5-1 and TRBJ2-7; 9 positions agree with TRBD1. The TCR originated in a man aged 40-55 years in good health and CMV-seronegative. The specimen sequenced was PBMCs. The CDR3 DNA is TGCGCCAGCAGCTTGGGGGACAGGGTCCTCGAGCAGTACTTC. It is translated as CASSLGDRVLEQYF.